The 27 T cell receptor beta chains given below trace back to one sample, sequenced in a study of T cells expressing NK-cell markers. TCRdb re-called the 5' RACE reads and catalogs CDR3 proteins one per entry, DNA excluded. The sample's table shows some 460,000 distinct CDR3 sequences. The sequenced sample was blood T cells: a sorted CD56 or NKG2C T cell subset, CD4+ or CD8+ T cells, or bulk PBMC T cells (not recorded which). The receptors shown here come from a woman between 45 and 60 years old in good health.

This chain joins TRBV7-8 and TRBJ2-2; the D call of TRBD2 rests on TCRdb alone, since no DNA is present to check it. The CDR3 consists of 19 residues. From germline, CDR1 is SGHVS and CDR2 FQNEAQ. The CDR3 loop is CASSLALRGGSKRAGELFF.

The chain uses TRBV6-2 or TRBV6-3 and TRBJ2-2; checking the TCRdb D call of TRBD1 is not possible without DNA. Looked up from germline, CDR1 is MNHEY and CDR2 is SVGEGT. The CDR3 extends over 16 amino acids. The CDR3 sequence: CASNDRDLSYERELFF.

The V and J genes are TRBV12-3 or TRBV12-4 and TRBJ2-3; checking the TCRdb D call of TRBD1 is not possible without DNA. The CDR3 covers 15 residues. The CDR3 loop reads CASKWATTPSDTQYF.

The rearrangement links TRBV20-1 to TRBJ2-1; TCRdb's D gene call, TRBD2, goes unchecked for lack of DNA. This CDR3 region has 14 residues. Germline V gene data show CDR1 as DFQATT and CDR2 as SNEGSKA (reference sequence). This CDR3 reads CSAGAGGWDNEQFF.

The chain links TRBV29-1 to TRBJ1-1; TCRdb indicates TRBD1, and absent DNA this call remains unverified. The germline CDR1 and CDR2 sequences are SQVTM and ANQGSEA. CDR3 length: 14 residues. The CDR3 loop reads CSVEDTGSYTEAFF.

The CDR3 is CASQIVAGEGTDTQYF. The chain joins TRBV25-1 to TRBJ2-3; there is no DNA to check the TCRdb D call of TRBD2. Germline V lookup: CDR1 MGHDK, CDR2 SYGVNS. The CDR3 covers 16 residues. Supplemented by reference TRBV25-1 and TRBJ2-3, the full variable domain reads EADIYQTPRYLVIGTGKKITLECSQTMGHDKMYWYQQDPGMELHLIHYSYGVNSTEKGDLSSESTVSRIRTEHFPLTLESARPSHTSQYLCASQIVAGEGTDTQYFGPGTRLTVL.

This chain joins TRBV5-4 and TRBJ2-3; TCRdb gives TRBD2 as the D gene, but with no DNA this cannot be confirmed. The CDR3 contains 15 residues. Germline assignment: CDR1 SGHNT and CDR2 YYREEE (reference sequence). CDR3 loop: CASATAGAGTDTQYF.

The gene calls are TRBV6-2 or TRBV6-3 and TRBJ2-4; TCRdb lists TRBD2, though no DNA is available to test this call. The CDR3 is made up of 14 amino acids. Germline V gene data show CDR1 as MNHEY and CDR2 as SVGEGT. The CDR3: CASSKSYREDIQYF.

The J gene is TRBJ2-1, the V gene TRBV6-6; TCRdb proposes TRBD2, but this gene call is untestable without DNA. Germline V gene lookup returns CDR1 MNHNY and CDR2 SVGAGI (reference sequence). The CDR3 loop spans 17 amino acids. This CDR3 reads CASSYISAGLTYNEQFF.

The chain joins TRBV10-3 to TRBJ1-1; no DNA is available, so the TRBD1 call from TCRdb remains unchecked. This CDR3 comprises 14 residues. The germline CDR1 and CDR2 sequences are ENHRY and SYGVKD. The chain's CDR3 is CAISLDSMNTEAFF.

CDR3 sequence reads: CASALAGELFF. V gene TRBV12-3 or TRBV12-4 combines with J gene TRBJ2-2. This CDR3 region has 11 residues.

The chain combines TRBV14 with TRBJ2-1; the D gene TCRdb calls, TRBD2, cannot be checked with no DNA. The germline CDR1 and CDR2 sequences are SGHDN and FVKESK. CDR3 length: 12 amino acids. CDR3 sequence reads: CASSPRTPAQFF.

The rearrangement uses TRBV6-1 and TRBJ1-5; TCRdb indicates TRBD1, and absent DNA this call remains unverified. This CDR3 has 14 amino acids. The germline gives CDR1 MNHNS, CDR2 SASEGT. The CDR3: CASSLSGEGQPQHF.

The genes are TRBV7-2 and TRBJ2-7; TCRdb gives TRBD2 as the D gene, but with no DNA this cannot be confirmed. CDR3 size: 16 residues. CDR1 is SGHTA, CDR2 FQGNSA, per germline. The CDR3: CASSLVPAGGRYEQYF.

The CDR3 loop reads CAIKREGAYEQYF. The V call is TRBV10-3, the J call TRBJ2-7; TCRdb proposes TRBD1, but this gene call is untestable without DNA. Germline CDR1 reads ENHRY; CDR2 reads SYGVKD. The CDR3 runs to 13 residues.

The J gene is TRBJ1-6, the V gene TRBV5-1; there is no DNA to check the TCRdb D call of TRBD1. Germline-derived CDR1 and CDR2 are SGHRS and YFSETQ. The CDR3 length is 14 residues. CDR3 region: CASRDPGAASPLHF.

This chain connects TRBV6-1 to TRBJ2-1. CDR3 length equals 12 residues. Germline V gene lookup returns CDR1 MNHNS and CDR2 SASEGT. The CDR3 region is CASDRYYNEQFF.

V usage is TRBV20-1 and J usage is TRBJ1-4. Germline values: CDR1 DFQATT, CDR2 SNEGSKA (reference sequence). CDR3 length: 15 residues. The CDR3 loop reads CSAPGLGRTNEKLFF.

The chain combines TRBV7-9 with TRBJ2-1; absent DNA, TCRdb's TRBD2 call cannot be checked. CDR1 is SEHNR and CDR2 is FQNEAQ in the germline V gene (reference sequence). This CDR3 has 12 residues. This CDR3 reads CASSSGTTSCFF.

The chain links TRBV7-9 to TRBJ1-3. This CDR3 spans 14 amino acids. CDR1 and CDR2 from the germline V gene are SEHNR and FQNEAQ (reference sequence). CDR3 region: CASSLGRNGNTIYF.

The genes are TRBV20-1 and TRBJ2-2; TCRdb proposes TRBD1, but this gene call is untestable without DNA. The length of the CDR3 is 13 residues. Germline CDR1 and CDR2: DFQATT and SNEGSKA (reference sequence). CDR3 region: CSARTGVPGELFF.

The V and J genes are TRBV5-1 and TRBJ1-1. Germline loops: CDR1 SGHRS, CDR2 YFSETQ. The CDR3 covers 16 residues. The CDR3 sequence is CASSLDLGSRITEAFF.

The chain is built from TRBV4-2 and TRBJ1-1; TCRdb calls TRBD1, which cannot be checked without DNA. The CDR3 has 13 amino acids. From germline, CDR1 is LGHNA and CDR2 YNFKEQ. The CDR3 loop is CASSQEGGQIAFF.

This chain joins TRBV12-5 and TRBJ2-2; the TRBD2 assignment by TCRdb is unverifiable without DNA. Per the germline V gene, CDR1 is LGHNT and CDR2 is FRNRAP. This CDR3 is 15 amino acids long. CDR3: CASGFRGSDTGELFF.

This chain joins TRBV12-3 or TRBV12-4 and TRBJ1-2. This CDR3 is 13 amino acids long. CDR3 in amino acids: CASTQLSDYGYTF.

The gene calls are TRBV24-1 and TRBJ1-1; the D gene TCRdb calls, TRBD1, cannot be checked with no DNA. CDR3 size: 16 residues. Per the germline V gene, CDR1 is KGHDR and CDR2 is SFDVKD. Here the CDR3 reads CASSRGALSLNTEAFF.

This chain connects TRBV12-3 or TRBV12-4 to TRBJ2-7; checking the TCRdb D call of TRBD1 is not possible without DNA. The CDR3 has 16 amino acids. The CDR3 protein is CASSLSAGSPLREQYF.